The subject of this entry is one T cell receptor (beta chain). The sample is drawn from a study of blood T cell repertoires in COVID-19. Overall study: From the United States, Italy and Spain came samples of acute and convalescent COVID-19. T cells, B-cell-depleted T cells, or PBMCs provided the cDNA or gDNA that served as material.

During active infection, Seattle patients enrolled and were then monitored through disease. As handled by the study authors: How many nucleated cells were present was estimated from reference gene primer amplification. Only in-frame clones appear in the TCRdb table, and some are missing; sequencing was by immunoSEQ multiplex PCR. The DNA was the basis for D and trimming; V, J and clone size are from that table. The table has 120,000 to 150,000 clones, about 87% seen once. The clonotype originates from a human donor with COVID-19, enrolled during active disease. The donor label of this sample is uncertain. Sequences were obtained from peripheral blood.

CDR3 residues: CASSGSSGGSYNEQFF. The CDR3 DNA is TGTGCCAGCAGCGGTAGTTCAGGGGGGTCCTACAATGAGCAGTTCTTC. The rearrangement uses TRBV9 and TRBJ2-1; D perhaps matches TRBD1 (7 bases). The germline V gene encodes CDR1 SGDLS and CDR2 YYNGEE. The CDR3 totals 16 residues. V was trimmed by 3 bases and J by 1 base, leaving 14 bases between them.